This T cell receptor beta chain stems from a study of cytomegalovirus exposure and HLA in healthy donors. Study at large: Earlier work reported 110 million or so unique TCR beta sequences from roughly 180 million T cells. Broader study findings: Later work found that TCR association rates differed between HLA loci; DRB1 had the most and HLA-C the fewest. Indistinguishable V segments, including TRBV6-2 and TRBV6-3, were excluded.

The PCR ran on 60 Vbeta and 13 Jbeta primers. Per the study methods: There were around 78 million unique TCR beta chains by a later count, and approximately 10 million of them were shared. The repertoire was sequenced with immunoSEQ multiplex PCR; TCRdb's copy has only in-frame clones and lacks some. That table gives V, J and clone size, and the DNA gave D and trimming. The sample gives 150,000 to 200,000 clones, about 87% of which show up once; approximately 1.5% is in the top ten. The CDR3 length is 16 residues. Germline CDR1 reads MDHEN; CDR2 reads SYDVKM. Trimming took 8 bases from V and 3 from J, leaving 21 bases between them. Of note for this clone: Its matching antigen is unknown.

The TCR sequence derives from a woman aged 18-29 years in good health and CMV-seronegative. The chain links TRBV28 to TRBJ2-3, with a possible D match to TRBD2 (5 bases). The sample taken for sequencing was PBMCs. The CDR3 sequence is CASVPSPPLGTDTQYF. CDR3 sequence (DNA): TGTGCCAGCGTCCCATCCCCCCCACTAGGGACAGATACGCAGTATTTT.